A single TCR beta chain is shown here with its context. The antigen is undetermined. These data are taken from a study of shared clonotypes between healthy human individuals. Study-wide results and caveats: Naive subsets generally exceeded memory subsets in estimated richness.

The protocol was immunoSEQ multiplex PCR, while the TCRdb copy is restricted to in-frame clones and leaves out a portion. Counted here are about 1.1 million clones, about 80% occurring once; the ten biggest clones make up roughly 0.83%. The CDR3 covers 16 residues. Trimming stripped 0 bases from V and 5 bases from J, with 14 bases between. Germline CDR1 is SGHNT and CDR2 is YYREEE (reference sequence). V is TRBV5-4 and J is TRBJ1-4; D possibly corresponds to TRBD1 (5 bases). The TCR was taken from a man in his late teens or twenties in good health. Some clones in this sample may be carry-over from other donors' samples. The specimen was memory CD4+ T cells from PBMCs. The sample's subset: CD45RA-negative fraction. DNA for the CDR3: TGTGCCAGCAGCTTGGGTCTAGGGGACGGGAATGAAAAACTGTTTTTT. Translating gives CASSLGLGDGNEKLFF.